Following are 26 T cell receptor beta chains from one sample sequenced in a study of OX40 agonist ivuxolimab in advanced cancers. Produced via immunoSEQ multiplex PCR; TCRdb's table is partial and in-frame only. Among about 77,000 clones listed, about 90% were seen once. Source: CD4+ or CD8+ T cells sorted from blood, taken in a trial of the OX40 agonist ivuxolimab. These receptors originate from an adult with an advanced solid tumor such as melanoma, head and neck, liver or kidney cancer.

This sequence joins TRBV5-1 and TRBJ1-3, with no clear D. The CDR3 consists of 16 residues. Trimming removed 4 bases from V and 2 bases from J, with 16 bases in between. Germline V gene sequence: CDR1 SGHRS, CDR2 YFSETQ. The CDR3 bases are TGCGCCAGCAGCCCACTCCTCCAGGCGGCTGGAAACACCATATATTTT. Translation gives CASSPLLQAAGNTIYF.

This sequence joins TRBV30 and TRBJ1-5, with D possibly being TRBD1 (5 bases). CDR1 and CDR2 (germline): GTSNPN, SVGIG (reference sequence). This CDR3 contains 16 residues. V was pared by 0 bases and J by 5 bases, with 17 bases between. The CDR3 here is CAWSVGQGWTDQPQHF. The CDR3 DNA reads TGTGCCTGGAGTGTGGGGCAGGGATGGACCGATCAGCCCCAGCATTTT.

This clone was counted many times. The chain is built from TRBV19 and TRBJ1-1, with unresolved D. The ends were cut back, 3 bases at V and 4 bases at J, with 12 bases in the middle. The CDR3 has 14 amino acids. The germline CDR1 and CDR2 sequences are LNHDA and SQIVND (reference sequence). In DNA form, the CDR3 reads TGTGCCAGTAGTATGGGCGGCGGGGTCACTGAAGCTTTCTTT. Its protein is CASSMGGGVTEAFF.

The genes are TRBV7-8 and TRBJ2-3, with 9 bases lining up with TRBD2. V was pared by 4 bases and J by 0 bases, with 14 bases of the junction left unmatched. The CDR3 covers 19 residues. Per germline, CDR1 SGHVS and CDR2 FQNEAQ. CDR3 nucleotides: TGTGCCAGCAGCTCCCCAGCCGCGGGAGGGTTGGTTAGCACAGATACGCAGTATTTT. This codes for CASSSPAAGGLVSTDTQYF.

The chain is built from TRBV29-1 and TRBJ1-1; D unresolved. Germline CDR1 and CDR2: SQVTM and ANQGSEA. The CDR3 sequence is 14 residues long. V gave up 7 bases and J gave up 0 bases, with 15 bases separating them. The CDR3 sequence: CSGRADAMNTEAFF. The CDR3 DNA sequence: TGCAGCGGTAGGGCGGATGCGATGAACACTGAAGCTTTCTTT.

V usage is TRBV2 and J usage is TRBJ2-3; maybe TRBD2 (5 bases). This CDR3 spans 15 amino acids. Trimming left V 6 bases short and J 2 bases short, with 15 bases between. The germline V gene encodes CDR1 SNHLY and CDR2 FYNNEI. CDR3 bases: TGTGCCAGCAGGTCCGGGTGGGGAGACACAGATACGCAGTATTTT. Encoded protein: CASRSGWGDTDTQYF.

The chain combines TRBV4-2 with TRBJ2-1; the match to TRBD2 covers 10 bases. The CDR3 runs to 16 residues. Germline V gives CDR1 LGHNA, CDR2 YNFKEQ. After removal of 3 bases from V and 7 bases from J, the junction contained 9 bases not matched to a gene. CDR3 nucleotide sequence: TGTGCCAGCAGCCAGGCGGTGGGACTAGCGATGAATGAGCAGTTCTTC. Its protein is CASSQAVGLAMNEQFF.

The V and J genes are TRBV5-1 and TRBJ1-1; tentatively, D is TRBD1 (6 bases). With 3 bases removed from V and 0 bases from J, the gap between germline ends came to 9 bases. Germline lookup yields CDR1 SGHRS and CDR2 YFSETQ. The CDR3 covers 14 residues. CDR3 sequence reads: CASSSGHLNTEAFF. The CDR3 DNA follows: TGCGCCAGCAGCTCGGGACACTTGAACACTGAAGCTTTCTTT. The full variable domain, rest sourced from reference TRBV5-1 and TRBJ1-1, is KAGVTQTPRYLIKTRGQQVTLSCSPISGHRSVSWYQQTPGQGLQFLFEYFSETQRNKGNFPGRFSGRQFSNSRSEMNVSTLELGDSALYLCASSSGHLNTEAFFGQGTRLTVV.

This chain links TRBV11-1 with TRBJ2-7; D is perhaps TRBD1 (6 bases). V was pared by 3 bases and J by 5 bases, with 14 bases between. The V gene's germline CDR1 is SGHAT and CDR2 FQDESV (reference sequence). The CDR3 consists of 14 residues. CDR3 loop: CASSFGGGPDEQYF. The CDR3, as DNA: TGTGCCAGCAGCTTTGGGGGCGGCCCTGACGAGCAGTACTTC.

The chain combines TRBV6-6 with TRBJ1-2; D is unresolved. V gave up 0 bases and J gave up 6 bases, with 11 bases separating them. The CDR3 extends over 14 amino acids. The V gene's germline CDR1 is MNHNY and CDR2 SVGAGI (reference sequence). CDR3 sequence (DNA): TGTGCCAGCAGTTACTCGAGGACGGGGAATGGCTACACCTTC. Translating gives CASSYSRTGNGYTF.

In DNA, the CDR3 is TGTGCCAGCAGTTTGACAGGGGGGGGGAGCTATGGCTACACCTTC. The encoded protein is CASSLTGGGSYGYTF. The gene calls are TRBV6-5 and TRBJ1-2; TRBD1 matches 9 bases. Trimming cost V 4 bases and J 4 bases; bases outside gene matches: 7. From germline, CDR1 is MNHEY and CDR2 SVGAGI. The CDR3 spans 15 residues.

This sequence joins TRBV5-1 and TRBJ1-1; no firm D call. CDR1 and CDR2 (germline): SGHRS, YFSETQ. This CDR3 region has 16 residues. V was clipped by 4 bases and J by 1 base, with 17 bases between them. CDR3 coding DNA: TGCGCCAGCAGCCCTCCTTCGGGCCAAAAGAACACTGAAGCTTTCTTT. Amino acid sequence: CASSPPSGQKNTEAFF.

The rearrangement links TRBV7-9 to TRBJ1-4, with a weak D call TRBD1 (5 bases). Germline CDR1 and CDR2: SEHNR and FQNEAQ (reference sequence). Trimming removed 4 bases at V and 0 bases at J, with 12 bases between. There are 16 residues in the CDR3. CDR3: CASSSGHLATNEKLFF. Written as DNA, the CDR3 is TGTGCCAGCAGCTCCGGACACCTTGCAACTAATGAAAAACTGTTTTTT. Using reference TRBV7-9 and TRBJ1-4 for the parts outside the CDR3, the full variable domain is DTGVSQNPRHKITKRGQNVTFRCDPISEHNRLYWYRQTLGQGPEFLTYFQNEAQLEKSRLLSDRFSAERPKGSFSTLEIQRTEQGDSAMYLCASSSGHLATNEKLFFGSGTQLSVL.

The CDR3 nucleotides are TGCGCCAGCAGCTCCGGGACAGGGGGAACTGAAGCTTTCTTT. Translating gives CASSSGTGGTEAFF. V is TRBV5-1 and J is TRBJ1-1; 11 bases agree with TRBD1. Germline V gives CDR1 SGHRS, CDR2 YFSETQ. With V trimmed by 3 bases and J by 5 bases, 3 bases remained unmatched. CDR3 length: 14 residues.

In the case of this clone: The germline gene is not matched at one end of the junction; a read error may be the cause. This sequence joins TRBV28 and TRBJ1-2, with D tentatively TRBD1 (5 bases). The CDR3 length is 12 residues. Germline V gene data show CDR1 as MDHEN and CDR2 as SYDVKM. The CDR3 spells CATSGQGYGYTF. CDR3 bases: TGTGCCACCAGTGGGCAGGGCTATGGCTACACCTTC.

The chain is built from TRBV27 and TRBJ1-6; D is perhaps TRBD1 (5 bases). CDR3 size: 14 residues. Germline CDR1 reads MNHEY; CDR2 reads SMNVEV (reference sequence). Trimming removed 10 bases at V and 5 bases at J, with 15 bases between. CDR3 sequence reads: CATHFGADNSPLHF. In nucleotides, the CDR3 is TGTGCCACCCACTTCGGGGCGGATAATTCACCCCTCCACTTT.

V gene TRBV5-1 combines with J gene TRBJ2-1, with 10 bases aligning to TRBD1. The V segment lost 2 bases and the J segment 3 bases; nucleotides outside the gene matches: 5. The length of the CDR3 is 16 residues. The V gene's germline CDR1 is SGHRS and CDR2 YFSETQ. The CDR3 loop reads CASSFWTGGFYNEQFF. The CDR3 nucleotides read TGCGCCAGCAGCTTCTGGACAGGGGGTTTCTACAATGAGCAGTTCTTC. Supplemented by reference TRBV5-1 and TRBJ2-1, the full variable domain reads KAGVTQTPRYLIKTRGQQVTLSCSPISGHRSVSWYQQTPGQGLQFLFEYFSETQRNKGNFPGRFSGRQFSNSRSEMNVSTLELGDSALYLCASSFWTGGFYNEQFFGPGTRLTVL.

The chain joins TRBV7-2 to TRBJ2-7, with D perhaps given as TRBD1 or TRBD2 (5 bases each). Germline loops: CDR1 SGHTA, CDR2 FQGNSA. V lost 0 bases and J lost 1, with 10 bases in between. The CDR3 has 15 residues. The CDR3 here is CASSLAGPKSYEQYF. CDR3 coding DNA: TGTGCCAGCAGCTTAGCGGGACCCAAGTCCTACGAGCAGTACTTC.

The rearrangement joins TRBV25-1 to TRBJ2-7, with D maybe TRBD1 (6 bases). Germline assignment: CDR1 MGHDK and CDR2 SYGVNS. The CDR3 runs 17 residues. Trimming cost V 1 base and J 0 bases, with 16 bases left between them. CDR3 region: CASSESLGAGDSYEQYF. The CDR3 coding sequence is TGTGCCAGCAGTGAATCCCTCGGGGCAGGGGACTCCTACGAGCAGTACTTC.

V gene TRBV5-4 combines with J gene TRBJ2-1; D is unclear. The CDR3 sequence is 15 residues long. Per the germline V gene, CDR1 is SGHNT and CDR2 is YYREEE (reference sequence). Trimming pared 3 bases from V and 2 bases from J, leaving 12 bases between. The CDR3: CASSSSRAAYNEQFF. The CDR3 DNA sequence: TGTGCCAGCAGCTCCTCTCGGGCCGCCTACAATGAGCAGTTCTTC.

V is TRBV19 and J is TRBJ2-5; D unclear. V lost 6 bases to trimming and J lost 0 bases, with 5 bases between them. The CDR3 consists of 12 residues. The germline CDR1 and CDR2 sequences are LNHDA and SQIVND (reference sequence). The CDR3 DNA sequence: TGTGCCAGTAGCAGGTACCAAGAGACCCAGTACTTC. Translating gives CASSRYQETQYF.

The gene calls are TRBV7-6 and TRBJ1-2; D is uncertain. Germline CDR1 reads SGHVS; CDR2 reads FNYEAQ. This CDR3 has 14 residues. The V and J ends lost 5 bases and 7 bases respectively, with 17 bases between them. The CDR3 nucleotides read TGTGCCAGCAGCCTCAGTGGTTGGGAAAGTGGCTACACCTTC. Its protein product is CASSLSGWESGYTF.

V and J are TRBV19 and TRBJ2-1, with 9 bases fitting TRBD1. Germline V gives CDR1 LNHDA, CDR2 SQIVND (reference sequence). V lost 5 bases and J lost 1; bases outside the gene matches: 3. The CDR3 is 15 residues long. The CDR3 region is CASSQTGGSYNEQFF. In nucleotides, the CDR3 is TGTGCCAGTAGTCAGACAGGGGGGTCCTACAATGAGCAGTTCTTC.

This clone turned up a few times. Other nucleotide sequences from this sample produce the same CDR3. V usage is TRBV28 and J usage is TRBJ2-1; TRBD2 matches 12 bases. V shed 6 bases, J shed 5 bases, and the junction held 5 bases outside the gene matches. This CDR3 comprises 15 residues. The germline V gene has CDR1 MDHEN and CDR2 SYDVKM. DNA of the CDR3: TGTGCCAGCAGCCCACTAGCGGGGGGAGACAATGAGCAGTTCTTC. Its protein is CASSPLAGGDNEQFF.

The chain combines TRBV6-5 with TRBJ2-5; 7 bases agree with TRBD2. This CDR3 has 14 amino acids. The ends lost 5 bases at V and 4 bases at J; junction bases unmatched: 7. Looked up from germline, CDR1 is MNHEY and CDR2 is SVGAGI. The CDR3 is CASSMGRGRETQYF. In nucleotides, the CDR3 is TGTGCCAGCAGTATGGGGAGGGGTCGAGAGACCCAGTACTTC.

The V call is TRBV5-4, the J call TRBJ1-2; D gene unclear. The V gene lost 0 bases and the J gene lost 1 base, with 7 bases spanning the gap. Germline-derived CDR1 and CDR2 are SGHNT and YYREEE (reference sequence). The CDR3 consists of 14 residues. CDR3 bases: TGTGCCAGCAGCTTGGACAACTTTAACTATGGCTACACCTTC. Amino acid sequence: CASSLDNFNYGYTF.